What follows are 3 T cell receptor beta chains derived from one specimen sequenced in a study of blood T cell repertoires in COVID-19. Here immunoSEQ multiplex PCR was the method, and the copy in TCRdb shows in-frame clones only, minus some. The sample records about 240,000 clones, around 86% being singletons. The source material was PBMCs or T cells enriched from blood (not recorded which). These receptors all come from a woman aged 40 to 55 with acute COVID-19.

This clone was recorded a few times. The chain recombines TRBV3-1 (or the pseudogene TRBV3-2) with TRBJ2-7; 8 bases match TRBD1. This CDR3 is built from 16 residues. Trimming cost V 0 bases and J 6 bases; bases outside gene matches: 10. From germline, CDR1 is LGHDT and CDR2 YNNKEL (reference sequence). The CDR3 DNA reads as TGTGCCAGCAGCCAAGATGCCCAGGGGGCAAAGACCGAGCAGTACTTC. This translates into CASSQDAQGAKTEQYF.

This clone was seen a single time. The chain combines TRBV7-2 with TRBJ2-7; 16 bases map to TRBD2. V lost 5 bases to trimming and J lost 7 bases; unmatched junction nucleotides: 2. Germline V CDR1 and CDR2: SGHTA, FQGNSA. The CDR3 has 14 amino acids. As DNA, the CDR3 is TGTGCCAGCAGCCCGGGACTAGCGGGAGGGGAGCAGTACTTC. Residues: CASSPGLAGGEQYF.

The chain joins TRBV7-3 to TRBJ1-6; D is possibly TRBD1 (6 bases). The CDR3 loop spans 14 amino acids. Trimming stripped 3 bases from V and 8 bases from J, with 11 bases between. Looked up from germline, CDR1 is SGHTA and CDR2 is FQGTGA. In nucleotides, the CDR3 is TGTGCCAGCAGCTTTCAGGGGATGGATTCACCCCTCCACTTT. Its translation is CASSFQGMDSPLHF.